This TCR beta chain was found in a study of shared clonotypes between healthy human individuals. Study-wide points: Generation probability values for non-shared clonotypes were lower than those for clonotypes shared by all four donors.

Measured with immunoSEQ multiplex PCR; TCRdb has only the in-frame clones, and not every one. The sample lists over a million clones; 95% to 99% were seen once. As concerns this clone: Its matching antigen is unknown.

The V end was cut by 7 bases, the J end by 10 bases, with 22 bases between. CDR1 MNHNS and CDR2 SASEGT come from the germline V gene. The CDR3 covers 14 residues. The chain recombines TRBV6-1 with TRBJ1-1, with D possibly being TRBD1 (5 bases). The sequence came from a young man in good health. The sequenced sample consisted of naive CD4+ T cells sorted from blood. Subset: CD45RA+ positively selected. The CDR3 spells CASKNGGEFRPAFF. CDR3 nucleotide sequence: TGTGCCAGCAAAAATGGGGGAGAGTTTCGTCCAGCTTTCTTT.